In this sample, the clone carrying this TCR beta chain turned up many times. Its antigen is as yet unknown. PBMCs were sourced from roughly 9.7 ml fresh peripheral blood. These data come from a study of T cells in Graves' hyperthyroidism and ophthalmopathy. The study's findings and limits: Model output signaled ophthalmopathy a median around 6.9 months ahead of onset.

Germline values: CDR1 MDHEN, CDR2 SYDVKM. J lost 2 bases, V lost 8 bases, and 11 bases had no gene match. The CDR3 has 15 residues. RNA transcripts yielded amplified TCR beta CDR3 regions. First-round RT-PCR targeting the TCR CDR3 was performed with the HTBI primer set. MiXCR, applied by TCRdb to the multiplex PCR reads, yields one record per CDR3 protein. In the table there are about 560,000 distinct CDR3 sequences, about a sixth of which are singletons. The sequencing sample was made of blood. The chain links TRBV28 to TRBJ2-7; 8 positions agree with TRBD2. This receptor was taken from a woman aged 18-29 years with Graves' hyperthyroidism. CDR3 sequence (DNA): TGTGCCAGCGAATTTAACGCGGGGGGAACCTACGAGCAGTACTTC. Amino acids: CASEFNAGGTYEQYF.